Detailed here is one TCR beta chain. Its specificity is not known. This sample is drawn from a study of T cell responses to AZD1222 COVID-19 vaccine. Here immunoSEQ multiplex PCR was the method, and the copy in TCRdb shows in-frame clones only, minus some. The repertoire includes approximately 150,000 clones, approximately 90% of them detected once, and approximately 3.8% sits in the top ten. Overall study results and limits: Repertoires were obtained only post-peak T cell response. Vaccination with two AZD1222 doses was followed by a rise in Spike-specific TCR breadth and depth.

The starting material was peripheral blood, obtained 28 days after the second AZD1222 dose. This receptor was identified in an adult who received the AZD1222 COVID-19 vaccine.

CDR3 amino acids: CATSGTGQGIDTQYF. CDR3 in DNA: TGTGCCACCAGTGGAACGGGACAGGGAATAGATACGCAGTATTTT. V is TRBV24-1 and J is TRBJ2-3; 9 bases agree with TRBD1. Trimming took 5 bases from V and 5 from J; bases not matched to a gene: 7. Germline V CDR1 and CDR2: KGHDR, SFDVKD. This CDR3 contains 15 residues.